This TCR beta chain derives from a study of blood T cell repertoires in COVID-19. Study summary: Whether acute or convalescent, the COVID-19 samples came from the United States, Italy and Spain.

This CDR3 has 15 residues. The germline CDR1 and CDR2 sequences are MDHEN and SYDVKM. Unmatched junction bases numbered 12, after V lost 4 bases and J lost 10 bases. The method was immunoSEQ multiplex PCR; TCRdb's version includes in-frame clones alone and lacks a portion of them. In the table there are 55,000 to 95,000 clones, roughly 76% of which are singletons. The material sequenced was peripheral blood. The chain links TRBV28 to TRBJ1-4, with 7 bases lining up with TRBD1. The clonotype originates from a woman between 65 and 79 years old with acute or convalescent COVID-19. CDR3 coding DNA: TGTGCCAGCAGTTGGCCTCCGGCAGGGGGAGGAAAACTGTTTTTT. Translating it yields CASSWPPAGGGKLFF. Combining the CDR3 with reference TRBV28 and TRBJ1-4 gives the whole variable domain DVKVTQSSRYLVKRTGEKVFLECVQDMDHENMFWYRQDPGLGLRLIYFSYDVKMKEKGDIPEGYSVSREKKERFSLILESASTNQTSMYLCASSWPPAGGGKLFFGSGTQLSVL.